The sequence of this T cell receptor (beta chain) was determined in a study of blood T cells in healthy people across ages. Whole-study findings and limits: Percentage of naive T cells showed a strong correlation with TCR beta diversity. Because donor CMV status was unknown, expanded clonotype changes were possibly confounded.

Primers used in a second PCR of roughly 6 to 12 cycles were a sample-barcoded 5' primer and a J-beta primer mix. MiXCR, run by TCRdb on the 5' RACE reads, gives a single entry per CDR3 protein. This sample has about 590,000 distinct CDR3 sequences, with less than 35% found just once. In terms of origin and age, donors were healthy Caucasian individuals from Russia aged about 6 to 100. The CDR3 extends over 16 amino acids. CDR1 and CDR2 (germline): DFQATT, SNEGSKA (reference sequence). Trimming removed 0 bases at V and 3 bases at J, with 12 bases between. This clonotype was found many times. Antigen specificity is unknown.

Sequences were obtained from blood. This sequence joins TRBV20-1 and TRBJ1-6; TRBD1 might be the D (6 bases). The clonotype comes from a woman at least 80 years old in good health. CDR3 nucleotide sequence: TGCAGTGCTAGAGATCCGGCACAGGGCTATAATTCACCCCTCCACTTT. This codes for CSARDPAQGYNSPLHF.